This is a list of T cell receptor beta chains from one sample in a study of blood T cell repertoires in COVID-19. Some clones are missing from TCRdb's copy, which holds only in-frame ones; the method was immunoSEQ multiplex PCR. The table lists under 200,000 clones, approximately 73% of them singletons. The sequencing input was peripheral blood. The origin of the receptors is a woman of 80 years or more with acute or convalescent COVID-19. The CDR3 runs from the conserved cysteine through the conserved F or W. Each record gives: clone size, D gene, J gene, V gene, CDR3 protein, CDR3 DNA. A D gene is named only where the DNA matches it firmly. Size tells how often a clone was seen (once, few, many) or the class of an expanded clone, and some rows leave it out.

abundance: NA
d_gene: NA
j_gene: TRBJ1-2
v_gene: TRBV14
CDR3aa: CASSQGFGGYTF
CDR3nt: TGTGCCAGCAGTCAGGGTTTCGGGGGCTACACCTTC

abundance: NA
d_gene: NA
j_gene: TRBJ1-1
v_gene: TRBV27
CDR3aa: CATLVRGQRNTEAFF
CDR3nt: TGTGCCACCCTCGTACGCGGACAGAGGAACACTGAAGCTTTCTTT

abundance: NA
d_gene: NA
j_gene: TRBJ1-2
v_gene: TRBV9
CDR3aa: CASSLGGDYRGYTF
CDR3nt: TGTGCCAGCAGTCTGGGAGGGGACTATAGAGGCTACACCTTC

abundance: NA
d_gene: NA
j_gene: TRBJ1-3
v_gene: TRBV6-5
CDR3aa: CASSYSTGVYTIYF
CDR3nt: TGTGCCAGCAGTTACTCGACCGGGGTATACACCATATATTTT

abundance: NA
d_gene: NA
j_gene: TRBJ1-1
v_gene: TRBV2
CDR3aa: CASSEVRSKAFF
CDR3nt: TGTGCCAGCAGTGAAGTCAGATCCAAAGCTTTCTTT

abundance: NA
d_gene: TRBD1
j_gene: TRBJ1-1
v_gene: TRBV19
CDR3aa: CASTRTGWNTEAFF
CDR3nt: TGTGCCAGTACTAGGACAGGGTGGAACACTGAAGCTTTCTTT

abundance: NA
d_gene: TRBD2
j_gene: TRBJ2-2
v_gene: TRBV29-1
CDR3aa: CSVRNPGLAGNANTGELFF
CDR3nt: TGCAGCGTTCGTAACCCGGGACTAGCGGGGAACGCGAACACCGGGGAGCTGTTTTTT

abundance: NA
d_gene: NA
j_gene: TRBJ1-1
v_gene: TRBV5-6
CDR3aa: CASSLLSGGSDTEAFF
CDR3nt: TGTGCCAGCAGCTTGCTTTCTGGGGGGAGCGACACTGAAGCTTTCTTT

abundance: NA
d_gene: NA
j_gene: TRBJ2-7
v_gene: TRBV5-1
CDR3aa: CASSFDTSSYEQYF
CDR3nt: TGCGCCAGCAGCTTCGACACAAGCTCCTACGAGCAGTACTTC

abundance: NA
d_gene: TRBD2
j_gene: TRBJ2-5
v_gene: TRBV10-3
CDR3aa: CAISEHSGSNQETQYF
CDR3nt: TGTGCCATCAGTGAGCACAGCGGGAGCAACCAAGAGACCCAGTACTTC

abundance: NA
d_gene: TRBD1
j_gene: TRBJ1-2
v_gene: TRBV5-1
CDR3aa: CASSHRTGGDTGYTF
CDR3nt: TGCGCCAGCAGCCACCGGACAGGGGGAGATACCGGCTACACCTTC

abundance: NA
d_gene: NA
j_gene: TRBJ2-7
v_gene: TRBV13
CDR3aa: CASSLDGYEQYF
CDR3nt: TGTGCCAGCAGCTTAGACGGCTACGAGCAGTACTTC

abundance: NA
d_gene: TRBD2
j_gene: TRBJ2-3
v_gene: TRBV20-1
CDR3aa: CSASRLAGGRSTDTQYF
CDR3nt: TGCAGTGCTAGTCGCCTAGCGGGAGGGAGGAGCACAGATACGCAGTATTTT

abundance: NA
d_gene: NA
j_gene: TRBJ1-2
v_gene: TRBV6-1
CDR3aa: CASGDVRRTNYGYTF
CDR3nt: TGTGCCAGCGGTGACGTTAGGAGAACTAACTATGGCTACACCTTC

abundance: NA
d_gene: NA
j_gene: TRBJ1-2
v_gene: TRBV15
CDR3aa: CATSIQGVFSGYTF
CDR3nt: TGTGCCACCAGCATTCAAGGAGTTTTTAGTGGCTACACCTTC

abundance: NA
d_gene: TRBD2
j_gene: TRBJ2-1
v_gene: TRBV6-5
CDR3aa: CASTGGLMIEQFF
CDR3nt: TGTGCCAGCACCGGGGGACTAATGATTGAGCAGTTCTTC

abundance: NA
d_gene: TRBD2
j_gene: TRBJ2-3
v_gene: TRBV15
CDR3aa: CATSPFGGEDTQYF
CDR3nt: TGTGCCACCAGCCCCTTCGGGGGGGAAGATACGCAGTATTTT

abundance: NA
d_gene: NA
j_gene: TRBJ1-5
v_gene: TRBV3-1/TRBV3-2
CDR3aa: CASSQELGAQPQHF
CDR3nt: TGTGCCAGCAGCCAAGAGTTGGGGGCTCAGCCCCAGCATTTT

abundance: NA
d_gene: TRBD1
j_gene: TRBJ2-1
v_gene: TRBV7-3
CDR3aa: CASSPKSGGGLAEQFF
CDR3nt: TGTGCCAGCAGCCCCAAATCAGGGGGCGGCTTAGCTGAGCAGTTCTTC

abundance: NA
d_gene: NA
j_gene: TRBJ2-7
v_gene: TRBV18
CDR3aa: CASSPLQDNEQYF
CDR3nt: TGTGCCAGCTCACCATTACAGGATAACGAGCAGTACTTC

abundance: NA
d_gene: TRBD2
j_gene: TRBJ2-7
v_gene: TRBV6-5
CDR3aa: CASSPRAGVGYEQYF
CDR3nt: TGTGCCAGCAGCCCACGAGCGGGAGTGGGCTACGAGCAGTACTTC

abundance: NA
d_gene: NA
j_gene: TRBJ1-2
v_gene: TRBV11-2
CDR3aa: CASSLTGVYGYTF
CDR3nt: TGTGCCAGCAGCCTGACAGGCGTCTATGGCTACACCTTC

abundance: NA
d_gene: TRBD1
j_gene: TRBJ1-1
v_gene: TRBV23-1
CDR3aa: CASRGTGTSTEAFF
CDR3nt: TGCGCCAGCAGGGGGACAGGGACGAGTACTGAAGCTTTCTTT

abundance: few
d_gene: TRBD1
j_gene: TRBJ1-6
v_gene: TRBV12-5
CDR3aa: CASGLVPGQGENSPLHF
CDR3nt: TGTGCTAGTGGTTTGGTACCCGGACAGGGAGAGAATTCACCCCTCCACTTT

abundance: NA
d_gene: NA
j_gene: TRBJ2-1
v_gene: TRBV7-3
CDR3aa: CASSLNVGGPNEQFF
CDR3nt: TGTGCCAGCAGCTTAAACGTGGGGGGGCCTAATGAGCAGTTCTTC

abundance: few
d_gene: TRBD2
j_gene: TRBJ2-3
v_gene: TRBV5-1
CDR3aa: CASSYPPGTSAGTDTQYF
CDR3nt: TGCGCCAGCAGCTACCCCCCCGGGACTAGCGCGGGCACAGATACGCAGTATTTT

abundance: NA
d_gene: TRBD1
j_gene: TRBJ1-5
v_gene: TRBV3-1/TRBV3-2
CDR3aa: CASSQGTGNRGNQPQHF
CDR3nt: TGTGCCAGCAGCCAAGGGACAGGGAACCGGGGCAATCAGCCCCAGCATTTT

abundance: few
d_gene: TRBD1
j_gene: TRBJ2-7
v_gene: TRBV9
CDR3aa: CASSARQGGEQYF
CDR3nt: TGTGCCAGCAGCGCCCGACAGGGGGGCGAGCAGTACTTC

abundance: NA
d_gene: TRBD2
j_gene: TRBJ2-1
v_gene: TRBV11-3
CDR3aa: CASSSSWTSGSTDEQFF
CDR3nt: TGTGCCAGCAGCTCTAGCTGGACTAGCGGGAGTACAGATGAGCAGTTCTTC

abundance: NA
d_gene: NA
j_gene: TRBJ1-1
v_gene: TRBV5-6
CDR3aa: CASSLPSGGWTEAFF
CDR3nt: TGTGCCAGCAGCTTACCCTCGGGGGGGTGGACTGAAGCTTTCTTT

abundance: NA
d_gene: NA
j_gene: TRBJ1-3
v_gene: TRBV9
CDR3aa: CASSTGMGGSGNTIYF
CDR3nt: TGTGCCTCTAGTACGGGGATGGGGGGCTCTGGAAACACCATATATTTT

abundance: once
d_gene: NA
j_gene: TRBJ2-4
v_gene: TRBV6-1
CDR3aa: CASSELGFGKNIQYF
CDR3nt: TGTGCCAGCAGTGAACTCGGGTTTGGCAAAAACATTCAGTACTTC

abundance: NA
d_gene: TRBD1
j_gene: TRBJ2-1
v_gene: TRBV27
CDR3aa: CASSWTGGYNEQFF
CDR3nt: TGTGCCAGCAGTTGGACAGGGGGATACAATGAGCAGTTCTTC

abundance: NA
d_gene: TRBD1
j_gene: TRBJ1-2
v_gene: TRBV5-1
CDR3aa: CASSSSTGGNYGYTF
CDR3nt: TGCGCCAGCAGCTCATCGACAGGGGGCAACTATGGCTACACCTTC

abundance: NA
d_gene: TRBD1
j_gene: TRBJ1-4
v_gene: TRBV19
CDR3aa: CASRMTGESEKLFF
CDR3nt: TGTGCCAGTAGGATGACAGGGGAGAGCGAAAAACTGTTTTTT

abundance: NA
d_gene: TRBD1
j_gene: TRBJ2-6
v_gene: TRBV3-1/TRBV3-2
CDR3aa: CASSEIPGQGAPGANVLTF
CDR3nt: TGTGCCAGCAGCGAAATACCGGGACAGGGGGCGCCTGGGGCCAACGTCCTGACTTTC

abundance: NA
d_gene: NA
j_gene: TRBJ2-7
v_gene: TRBV28
CDR3aa: CASNDLGGSSYEQYF
CDR3nt: TGTGCCAGCAATGACCTCGGGGGTAGCTCCTACGAGCAGTACTTC

abundance: once
d_gene: TRBD1
j_gene: TRBJ1-1
v_gene: TRBV7-9
CDR3aa: CASSLVQTGGTEAFF
CDR3nt: TGTGCCAGCAGCTTAGTCCAGACAGGGGGAACTGAAGCTTTCTTT

abundance: NA
d_gene: TRBD1
j_gene: TRBJ1-2
v_gene: TRBV6-1
CDR3aa: CASSDALGTELNYGYTF
CDR3nt: TGTGCCAGCAGTGACGCCCTCGGGACAGAGCTTAACTATGGCTACACCTTC

abundance: NA
d_gene: NA
j_gene: TRBJ1-1
v_gene: TRBV7-9
CDR3aa: CASSLGGVAEAFF
CDR3nt: TGTGCCAGCAGCTTAGGGGGAGTAGCTGAAGCTTTCTTT

abundance: NA
d_gene: NA
j_gene: TRBJ1-1
v_gene: TRBV7-8
CDR3aa: CASSLTFGGIGLNTEAFF
CDR3nt: TGTGCCAGCAGCTTGACCTTCGGCGGGATAGGGCTAAACACTGAAGCTTTCTTT

abundance: NA
d_gene: TRBD1
j_gene: TRBJ1-3
v_gene: TRBV28
CDR3aa: CASSSASRDRGNTIYF
CDR3nt: TGTGCCAGCAGTTCTGCCAGCCGGGACAGGGGAAACACCATATATTTT

abundance: NA
d_gene: TRBD2
j_gene: TRBJ2-7
v_gene: TRBV11-2
CDR3aa: CASSSWTSPGAEQYF
CDR3nt: TGTGCCAGCAGCTCTTGGACTAGCCCGGGCGCCGAGCAGTACTTC

abundance: NA
d_gene: NA
j_gene: TRBJ1-2
v_gene: TRBV3-1/TRBV3-2
CDR3aa: CASSQVPGGKQGYTF
CDR3nt: TGTGCCAGCAGCCAAGTGCCCGGCGGGAAACAAGGCTACACCTTC

abundance: NA
d_gene: NA
j_gene: TRBJ1-1
v_gene: TRBV5-4
CDR3aa: CASSKDSYEAFF
CDR3nt: TGTGCCAGCAGCAAGGACAGCTATGAAGCTTTCTTT

abundance: NA
d_gene: NA
j_gene: TRBJ1-1
v_gene: TRBV12-3/TRBV12-4
CDR3aa: CASSSGRTEAFF
CDR3nt: TGTGCCAGCAGTTCTGGCAGAACTGAAGCTTTCTTT

abundance: NA
d_gene: NA
j_gene: TRBJ2-1
v_gene: TRBV14
CDR3aa: CASSHPGLVYNEQFF
CDR3nt: TGTGCCAGCAGCCACCCCGGTCTAGTCTACAATGAGCAGTTCTTC

abundance: NA
d_gene: NA
j_gene: TRBJ1-4
v_gene: TRBV6-2/TRBV6-3
CDR3aa: CASSYATAFGGGEKLFF
CDR3nt: TGTGCCAGCAGTTACGCTACAGCGTTTGGGGGAGGAGAAAAACTGTTTTTT

abundance: NA
d_gene: TRBD2
j_gene: TRBJ2-1
v_gene: TRBV6-5
CDR3aa: CASRGLAGGPEQFF
CDR3nt: TGTGCCAGCAGGGGACTAGCGGGAGGGCCGGAGCAGTTCTTC